These 14 T cell receptor beta chains share one sample of origin, sequenced in a study of PD-1 blockade in mismatch repair-deficient tumors. Method: immunoSEQ multiplex PCR; TCRdb's copy keeps in-frame clones and lacks some. The data contain 70,000 to 95,000 clones, 80% to 90% of them singletons. Sequenced here: peripheral blood, sampled 44 weeks after starting pembrolizumab. These receptors were obtained from an adult with mismatch repair-deficient cancer.

The rearrangement joins TRBV5-1 to TRBJ2-7, with TRBD2 matching 8 bases. The CDR3 contains 13 residues. J gave up 2 bases and V 7 bases, and 5 bases lay outside the gene matches. CDR1 is SGHRS, CDR2 YFSETQ, per germline. CDR3 sequence (DNA): TGCGCCAGCGGGGCTAGCGGGCCCTACGAGCAGTACTTC. This gives the protein CASGASGPYEQYF.

The chain carries TRBV4-2 and TRBJ2-5; a possible D gene is TRBD2 (5 bases). Looked up from germline, CDR1 is LGHNA and CDR2 is YNFKEQ. The V end lost 1 base, the J end lost 5 bases, and 17 bases lay between the germline ends. The CDR3 extends over 16 amino acids. The CDR3 loop is CASSQGSDLEVETQYF. As DNA, the CDR3 is TGTGCCAGCAGCCAAGGATCGGACTTAGAAGTCGAGACCCAGTACTTC.

This sequence joins TRBV7-9 and TRBJ2-2; a weak D match, TRBD1 (6 bases). The CDR3 contains 15 residues. Germline CDR1 is SEHNR and CDR2 is FQNEAQ (reference sequence). Deletions cut 2 bases from V and 6 bases from J, with 13 bases between. The CDR3 region is CASSLRPGVPGELFF. CDR3 coding DNA: TGTGCCAGCAGCTTACGGCCAGGGGTGCCCGGGGAGCTGTTTTTT. Using reference TRBV7-9 and TRBJ2-2 for the parts outside the CDR3, the full variable domain is DTGVSQNPRHKITKRGQNVTFRCDPISEHNRLYWYRQTLGQGPEFLTYFQNEAQLEKSRLLSDRFSAERPKGSFSTLEIQRTEQGDSAMYLCASSLRPGVPGELFFGEGSRLTVL.

The J gene is TRBJ1-1, the V gene TRBV7-9; D may be TRBD1 (5 bases). Per germline, CDR1 SEHNR and CDR2 FQNEAQ (reference sequence). The CDR3 loop spans 17 amino acids. The germline V and J ends were trimmed by 1 base and 1 base, with 16 bases remaining between them. In nucleotides, the CDR3 is TGTGCCAGCAGCTTAGGCACGGGGGAGCCACGGAACACTGAAGCTTTCTTT. It specifies CASSLGTGEPRNTEAFF.

The V call is TRBV29-1, the J call TRBJ1-5; weak D call: TRBD1 (5 bases). With 6 bases removed from V and 7 bases from J, the gap between germline ends came to 16 bases. Germline V CDR1 and CDR2: SQVTM, ANQGSEA. The CDR3 consists of 13 residues. The CDR3 here is CSVRGTEGQPQHF. Written as DNA, the CDR3 is TGCAGCGTGCGGGGGACTGAGGGACAGCCCCAGCATTTT.

The CDR3 sequence: CASSLRTSKRSDTQYF. CDR3 DNA sequence: TGTGCCAGCAGCTTGAGGACATCCAAGAGGTCAGATACGCAGTATTTT. This chain connects TRBV11-3 to TRBJ2-3; perhaps TRBD1 as D (5 bases). CDR1 SGHNT and CDR2 YENEEA come from the germline V gene. The CDR3 totals 16 residues. Trimming removed 3 bases at V and 4 bases at J, with 17 bases between.

This rearrangement joins TRBV5-5 to TRBJ2-3, with 7 positions matching TRBD1. Germline values: CDR1 SGHKS, CDR2 YYEKEE (reference sequence). The CDR3 totals 15 residues. V was pared by 2 bases and J by 6 bases, with 9 bases of the junction left unmatched. The CDR3 nucleotides read TGTGCCAGCAGCTTTGTAGGGGGCCCTGGGGATACGCAGTATTTT. It yields the protein CASSFVGGPGDTQYF.

This sequence joins TRBV15 and TRBJ2-3, with 7 nucleotides matching TRBD2. The CDR3 sequence is 17 residues long. CDR1 LNHNV and CDR2 YYDKDF come from the germline V gene (reference sequence). Trimming cost V 4 bases and J 0 bases; bases outside gene matches: 10. CDR3 sequence: CATSNPSWGGSTDTQYF. Written as DNA, the CDR3 is TGTGCCACCAGCAACCCATCTTGGGGAGGGAGCACAGATACGCAGTATTTT.

The chain employs TRBV6-5 and TRBJ2-7; the D call may be TRBD1 or TRBD2 (5 bases each). Looked up from germline, CDR1 is MNHEY and CDR2 is SVGAGI. V gave up 5 bases and J gave up 2 bases, with 13 bases separating them. This CDR3 contains 14 residues. The DNA for the CDR3 is TGTGCCAGCAGTGCCCGGGACGCGACCTACGAGCAGTACTTC. This gives the protein CASSARDATYEQYF.

The chain employs TRBV6-6 and TRBJ1-1, with D hard to call. This CDR3 has 14 amino acids. The V end lost 0 bases, the J end lost 4 bases, and 9 bases lay between the germline ends. Germline values: CDR1 MNHNY, CDR2 SVGAGI (reference sequence). For the CDR3, the DNA is TGTGCCAGCAGTTACTCGAAGGTGGGCACTGAAGCTTTCTTT. Its protein product is CASSYSKVGTEAFF.

J is TRBJ1-2 and V is TRBV2, with TRBD1 matching over 7 bases. Germline trimming cut 3 bases from V and 4 bases from J; bases unmatched to any gene: 5. CDR3 size: 14 residues. Germline V gene lookup returns CDR1 SNHLY and CDR2 FYNNEI. The CDR3 coding sequence is TGTGCCAGCAGTGAGTCGGGACAGATCTATGGCTACACCTTC. Translation: CASSESGQIYGYTF.

The chain joins TRBV19 to TRBJ2-3, with a possible D match to TRBD2 (6 bases). Germline V CDR1 and CDR2: LNHDA, SQIVND (reference sequence). V lost 1 base and J lost 3, with 14 bases in between. The CDR3 covers 16 residues. The CDR3 coding sequence is TGTGCCAGTAGTATAGCCGGGGACTCGGTGACAGATACGCAGTATTTT. Amino acids: CASSIAGDSVTDTQYF.

This CDR3 reads CASSLNSGSQETQYF. The CDR3 region has the DNA TGTGCCAGCAGCTTAAATAGCGGGTCACAAGAGACCCAGTACTTC. The rearrangement links TRBV7-9 to TRBJ2-5, with 7 nucleotides matching TRBD2. The J segment lost 2 bases and the V segment lost 2 bases, leaving 5 bases of the junction unmatched. The CDR3 contains 15 residues. Germline CDR1 and CDR2: SEHNR and FQNEAQ (reference sequence). The whole variable domain, remainder taken from reference TRBV7-9 and TRBJ2-5, is DTGVSQNPRHKITKRGQNVTFRCDPISEHNRLYWYRQTLGQGPEFLTYFQNEAQLEKSRLLSDRFSAERPKGSFSTLEIQRTEQGDSAMYLCASSLNSGSQETQYFGPGTRLLVL.

The rearrangement links TRBV10-3 to TRBJ2-2, with TRBD2 identical over 14 bases. The CDR3 is 17 residues long. The V segment lost 6 bases and the J segment 3 bases; nucleotides outside the gene matches: 6. CDR1 is ENHRY and CDR2 is SYGVKD in the germline V gene. CDR3 amino acids: CAISKGLAGVDTGELFF. In DNA, the CDR3 is TGTGCCATCAGCAAGGGACTAGCGGGAGTAGACACCGGGGAGCTGTTTTTT.